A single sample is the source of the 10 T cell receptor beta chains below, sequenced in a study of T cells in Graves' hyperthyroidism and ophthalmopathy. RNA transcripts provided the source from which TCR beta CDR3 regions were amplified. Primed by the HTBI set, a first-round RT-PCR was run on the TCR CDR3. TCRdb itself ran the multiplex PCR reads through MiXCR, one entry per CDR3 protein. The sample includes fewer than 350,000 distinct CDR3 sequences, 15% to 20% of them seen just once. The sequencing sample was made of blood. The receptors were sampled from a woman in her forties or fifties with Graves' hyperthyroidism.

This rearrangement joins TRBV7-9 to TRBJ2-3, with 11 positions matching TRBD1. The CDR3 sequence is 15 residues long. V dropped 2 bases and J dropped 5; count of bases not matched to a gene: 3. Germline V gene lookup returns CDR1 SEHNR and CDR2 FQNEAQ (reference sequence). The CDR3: CASSLWTGGLDTQYF. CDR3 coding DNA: TGTGCCAGCAGCTTATGGACAGGGGGCTTAGATACGCAGTATTTT.

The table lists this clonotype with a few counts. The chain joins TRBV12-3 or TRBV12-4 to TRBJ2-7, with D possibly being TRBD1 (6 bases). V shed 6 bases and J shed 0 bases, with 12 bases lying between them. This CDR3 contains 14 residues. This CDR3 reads CASSSQGPSYEQYF. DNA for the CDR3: TGTGCCAGCAGCTCACAGGGTCCCTCCTACGAGCAGTACTTC.

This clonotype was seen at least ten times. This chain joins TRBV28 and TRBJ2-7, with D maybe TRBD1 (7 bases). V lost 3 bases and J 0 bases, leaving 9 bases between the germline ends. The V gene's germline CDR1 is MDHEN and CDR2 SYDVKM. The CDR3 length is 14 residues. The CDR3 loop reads CASSLEGASYEQYF. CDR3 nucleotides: TGTGCCAGCAGTTTGGAGGGGGCCTCCTACGAGCAGTACTTC.

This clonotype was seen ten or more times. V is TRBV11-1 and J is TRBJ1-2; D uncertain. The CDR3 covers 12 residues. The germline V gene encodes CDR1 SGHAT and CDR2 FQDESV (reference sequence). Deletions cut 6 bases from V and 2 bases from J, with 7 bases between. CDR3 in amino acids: CASSSENYGYTF. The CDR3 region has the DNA TGTGCCAGCAGTTCCGAAAACTATGGCTACACCTTC. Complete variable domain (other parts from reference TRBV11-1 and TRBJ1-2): EAEVAQSPRYKITEKSQAVAFWCDPISGHATLYWYRQILGQGPELLVQFQDESVVDDSQLPKDRFSAERLKGVDSTLKIQPAELGDSAMYLCASSSENYGYTFGSGTRLTVV.

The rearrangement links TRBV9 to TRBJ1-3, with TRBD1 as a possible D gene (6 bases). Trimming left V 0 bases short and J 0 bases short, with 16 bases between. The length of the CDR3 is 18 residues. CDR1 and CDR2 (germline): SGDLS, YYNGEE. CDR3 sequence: CASSVGPGTINSGNTIYF. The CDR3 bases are TGTGCCAGCAGCGTAGGACCCGGGACAATTAACTCTGGAAACACCATATATTTT.

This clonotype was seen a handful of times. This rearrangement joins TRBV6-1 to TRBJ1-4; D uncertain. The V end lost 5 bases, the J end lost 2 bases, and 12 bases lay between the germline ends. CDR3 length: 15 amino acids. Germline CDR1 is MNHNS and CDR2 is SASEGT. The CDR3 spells CASSLTPDTNEKLFF. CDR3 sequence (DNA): TGTGCCAGCAGTTTGACGCCAGATACTAATGAAAAACTGTTTTTT.

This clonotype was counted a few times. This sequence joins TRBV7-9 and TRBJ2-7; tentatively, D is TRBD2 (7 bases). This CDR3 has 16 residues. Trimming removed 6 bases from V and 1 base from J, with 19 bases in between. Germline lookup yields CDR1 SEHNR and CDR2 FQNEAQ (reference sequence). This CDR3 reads CASSSSGGAASYEQYF. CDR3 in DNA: TGTGCCAGCAGTTCGTCGGGGGGCGCCGCGTCCTACGAGCAGTACTTC.

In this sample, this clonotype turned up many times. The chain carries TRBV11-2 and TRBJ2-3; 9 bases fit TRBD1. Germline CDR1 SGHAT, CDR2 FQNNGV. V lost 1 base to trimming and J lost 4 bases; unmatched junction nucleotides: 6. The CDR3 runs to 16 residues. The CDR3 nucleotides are TGTGCCAGCAGCTTAGGTGGGACAGGGCAAGCAGATACGCAGTATTTT. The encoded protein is CASSLGGTGQADTQYF.

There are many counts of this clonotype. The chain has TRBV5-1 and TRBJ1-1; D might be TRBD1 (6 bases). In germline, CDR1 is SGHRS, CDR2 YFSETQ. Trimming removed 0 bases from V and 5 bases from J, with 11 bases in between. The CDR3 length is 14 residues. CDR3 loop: CASSLATGSTEAFF. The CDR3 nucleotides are TGCGCCAGCAGCTTGGCAACAGGGAGTACTGAAGCTTTCTTT.

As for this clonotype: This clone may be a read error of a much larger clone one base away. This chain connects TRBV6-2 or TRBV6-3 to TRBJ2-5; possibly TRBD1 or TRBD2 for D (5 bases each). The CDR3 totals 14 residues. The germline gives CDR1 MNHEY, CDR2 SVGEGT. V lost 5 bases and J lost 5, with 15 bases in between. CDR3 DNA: TGTGCCAGCAGTGGCGACGCAGGGACGGAGACCCAGTACTTC. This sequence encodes CASSGDAGTETQYF.